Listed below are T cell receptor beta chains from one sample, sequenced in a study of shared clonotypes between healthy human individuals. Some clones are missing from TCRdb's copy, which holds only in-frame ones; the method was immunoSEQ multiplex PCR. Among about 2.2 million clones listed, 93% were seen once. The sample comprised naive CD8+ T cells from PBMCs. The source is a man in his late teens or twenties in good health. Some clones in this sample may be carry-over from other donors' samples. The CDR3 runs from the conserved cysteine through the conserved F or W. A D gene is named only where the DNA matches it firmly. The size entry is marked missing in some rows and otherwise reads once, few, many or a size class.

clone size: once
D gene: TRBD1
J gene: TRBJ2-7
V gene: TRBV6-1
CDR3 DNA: TGTGCCAGCAGTGACAGGGGGTACGCCTACGAGCAGTACTTC
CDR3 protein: CASSDRGYAYEQYF

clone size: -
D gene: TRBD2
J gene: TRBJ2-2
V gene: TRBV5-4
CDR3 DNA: TGTGCCAGCAGCCACCCGGGACTAGCGTTAGGACTACTGAACACCGGGGAGCTGTTTTTT
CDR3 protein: CASSHPGLALGLLNTGELFF

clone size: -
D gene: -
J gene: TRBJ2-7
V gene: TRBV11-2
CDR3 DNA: TGTGCCAGCAGCTTAGAGCCCACAGGGTACGAGCAGTACTTC
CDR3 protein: CASSLEPTGYEQYF

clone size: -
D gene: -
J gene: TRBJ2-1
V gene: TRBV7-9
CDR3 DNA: TGTGCCAGCAGCTTAGTAGGGGAACATCAGTTCTTC
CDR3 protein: CASSLVGEHQFF

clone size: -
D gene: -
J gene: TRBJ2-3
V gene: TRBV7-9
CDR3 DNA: TGTGCCAGCAGCTTACCTCCCGGAGATACGCAGTATTTT
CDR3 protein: CASSLPPGDTQYF

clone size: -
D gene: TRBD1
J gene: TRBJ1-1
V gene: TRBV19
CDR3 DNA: TGTGCCAGTAGTCGGGACAGCGGAAACACTGAAGCTTTCTTT
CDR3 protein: CASSRDSGNTEAFF

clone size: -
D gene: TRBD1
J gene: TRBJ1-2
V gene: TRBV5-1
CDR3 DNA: TGCGCCAGCAGCCCGGTCGCAGGGGGATGGGGCTACACCTTC
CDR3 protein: CASSPVAGGWGYTF

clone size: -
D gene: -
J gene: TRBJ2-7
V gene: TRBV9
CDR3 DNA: TGTGCCAGCAGCGTAGCTTTGGAGGGCTACGAGCAGTACTTC
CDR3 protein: CASSVALEGYEQYF

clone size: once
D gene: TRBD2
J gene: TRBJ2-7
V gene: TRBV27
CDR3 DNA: TGTGCCAGCAGTCCACTAGCGGGAGCCCCCTACGAGCAGTACTTC
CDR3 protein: CASSPLAGAPYEQYF

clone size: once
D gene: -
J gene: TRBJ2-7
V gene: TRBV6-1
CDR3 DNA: TGTGCCAGCATCGACCCCACCAAGTTAACCTACGAGCAGTACTTC
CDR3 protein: CASIDPTKLTYEQYF

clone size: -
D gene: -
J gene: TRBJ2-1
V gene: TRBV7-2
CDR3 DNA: TGTGCCAGCAGCCCAAACGGACTACTCCCCCAAAATGAGCAGTTCTTC
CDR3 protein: CASSPNGLLPQNEQFF

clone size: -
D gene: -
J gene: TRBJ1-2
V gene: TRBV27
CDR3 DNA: TGTGCCAGCAGTTTAATGGCAGGGGAGGGCTACACCTTC
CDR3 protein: CASSLMAGEGYTF

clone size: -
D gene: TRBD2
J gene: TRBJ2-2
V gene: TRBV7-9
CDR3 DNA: TGTGCCAGCACCACGGGACTAGCTGTTAGTACCGGGGAGCTGTTTTTT
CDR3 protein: CASTTGLAVSTGELFF

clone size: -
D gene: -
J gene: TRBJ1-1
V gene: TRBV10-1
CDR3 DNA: TGCGCCAGCAGCGACGGGGATGGGACTGAAGCTTTCTTT
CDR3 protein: CASSDGDGTEAFF

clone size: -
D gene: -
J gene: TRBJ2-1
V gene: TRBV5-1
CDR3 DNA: TGCGCCAGCAGCTTGGGGGGAGAGCAGTTCTTC
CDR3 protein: CASSLGGEQFF

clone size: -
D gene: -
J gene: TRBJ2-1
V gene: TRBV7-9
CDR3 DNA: TGTGCCAGCAGCCCTCTTCGGGCCTACAATGAGCAGTTCTTC
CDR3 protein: CASSPLRAYNEQFF

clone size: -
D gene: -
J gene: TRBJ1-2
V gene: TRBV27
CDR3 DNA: TGTGCCAGCCGACCCGGGGGGACACACTATGGCTACACCTTC
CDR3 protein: CASRPGGTHYGYTF

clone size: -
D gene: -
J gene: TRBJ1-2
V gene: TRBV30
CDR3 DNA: TGTGCCTGGAGTCCGCAGGGGAGCTACACCTTC
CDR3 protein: CAWSPQGSYTF

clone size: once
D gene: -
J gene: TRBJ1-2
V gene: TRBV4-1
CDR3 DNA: TGCGCCAGCAGCCAGGCGGGACCTCTGACCTTC
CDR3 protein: CASSQAGPLTF

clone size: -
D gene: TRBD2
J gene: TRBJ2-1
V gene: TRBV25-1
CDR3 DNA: TGTGCCAGCAGGGTCGGGACTAGCGGGTACAATGAGCAGTTCTTC
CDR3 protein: CASRVGTSGYNEQFF

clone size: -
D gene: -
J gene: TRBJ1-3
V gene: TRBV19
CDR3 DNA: TGTGCCAGTACAAATCACTCGCTCTCTGGAAACACCATATATTTT
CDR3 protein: CASTNHSLSGNTIYF

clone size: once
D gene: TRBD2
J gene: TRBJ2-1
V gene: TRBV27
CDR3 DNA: TGTGCCAGCAGTCCAGAGGGTACTAGCGGAATCCGGGGTGAGCAGTTCTTC
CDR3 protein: CASSPEGTSGIRGEQFF

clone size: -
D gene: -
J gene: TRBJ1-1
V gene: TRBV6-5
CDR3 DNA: TGTGCCAGCAGTTCCTTGACCGTTTCTGAAGCTTTCTTT
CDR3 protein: CASSSLTVSEAFF

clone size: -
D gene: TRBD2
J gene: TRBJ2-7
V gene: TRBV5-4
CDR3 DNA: TGTGCCAGCAGCCAAGGTTGGCTAGCGGGGACATCCTCCTACGAGCAGTACTTC
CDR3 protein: CASSQGWLAGTSSYEQYF

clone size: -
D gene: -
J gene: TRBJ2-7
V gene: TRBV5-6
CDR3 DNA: TGTGCCAGCAGCTTGGAGGACGGGCCCTACGAGCAGTACTTC
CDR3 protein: CASSLEDGPYEQYF

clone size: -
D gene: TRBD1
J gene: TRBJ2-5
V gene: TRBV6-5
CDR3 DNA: TGTGCCAGCAGAATAAGACAGGGGCAAGAGACCCAGTACTTC
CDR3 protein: CASRIRQGQETQYF

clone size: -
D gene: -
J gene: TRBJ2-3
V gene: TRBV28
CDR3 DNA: TGTGCCAGCAGTTTATATTCGGGGGGCCCGGGGAATACGCAGTATTTT
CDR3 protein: CASSLYSGGPGNTQYF

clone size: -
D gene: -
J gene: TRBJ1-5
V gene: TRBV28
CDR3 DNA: TGTGCCAGCACCCCGGTAGATAGCAATCAGCCCCAGCATTTT
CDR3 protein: CASTPVDSNQPQHF

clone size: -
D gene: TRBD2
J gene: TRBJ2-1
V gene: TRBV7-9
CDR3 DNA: TGTGCCAGCAGCCGGGGGGCCGAAGGACTAGCGGGAAATGAGCAGTTCTTC
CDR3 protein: CASSRGAEGLAGNEQFF

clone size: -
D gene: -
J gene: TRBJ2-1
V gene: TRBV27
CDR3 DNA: TGTGCCAGTCGGTTGGCAGCCACTGTGCCGGATGAGCAGTTCTTC
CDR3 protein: CASRLAATVPDEQFF

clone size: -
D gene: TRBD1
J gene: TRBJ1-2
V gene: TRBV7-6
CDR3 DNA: TGTGCCACCACCCCGGGGACAGGGGGCTTCATTTTGGGCTACACCTTC
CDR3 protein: CATTPGTGGFILGYTF

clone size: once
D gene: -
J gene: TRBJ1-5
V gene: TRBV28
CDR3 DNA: TGTGCCAGCAGTTTACAGGGAGGCAATCAGCCCCAGCATTTT
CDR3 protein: CASSLQGGNQPQHF

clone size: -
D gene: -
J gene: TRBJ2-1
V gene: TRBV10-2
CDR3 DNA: TGCGCCAGCAGTGAGTCGGGTTACCTCAATGAGCAGTTCTTC
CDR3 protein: CASSESGYLNEQFF

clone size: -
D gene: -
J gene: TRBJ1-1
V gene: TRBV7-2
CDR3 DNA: TGTGCCAGCAGCACTAAGAGGGGCAGCCCGAACACTGAAGCTTTCTTT
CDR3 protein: CASSTKRGSPNTEAFF

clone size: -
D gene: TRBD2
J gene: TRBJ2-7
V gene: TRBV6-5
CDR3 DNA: TGTGCCAGCAGAACAGCCCAGCGGGAGACCTACGAGCAGTACTTC
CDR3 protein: CASRTAQRETYEQYF

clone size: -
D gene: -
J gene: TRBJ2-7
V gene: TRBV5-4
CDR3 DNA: TGTGCCAGCAGCTTGCTAAGCGAGCAGTACTTC
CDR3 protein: CASSLLSEQYF

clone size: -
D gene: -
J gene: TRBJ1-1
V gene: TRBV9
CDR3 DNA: TGTGCCAGCAGCTCGGACACTGAAGCTTTCTTT
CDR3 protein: CASSSDTEAFF

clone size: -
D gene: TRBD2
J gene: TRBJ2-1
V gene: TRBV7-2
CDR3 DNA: TGTGCCAGCAGCCTCGCTCACGGGCTAGCGGGAGCCCCCTACAATGAGCAGTTCTTC
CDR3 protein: CASSLAHGLAGAPYNEQFF

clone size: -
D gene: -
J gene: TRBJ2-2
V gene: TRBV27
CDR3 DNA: TGTGCCAGCAGTTTATGGGACGCGAACACCGGGGAGCTGTTTTTT
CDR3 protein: CASSLWDANTGELFF

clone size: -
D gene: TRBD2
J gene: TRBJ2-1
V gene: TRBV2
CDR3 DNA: TGTGCCAGCAGTGGGACTAGCGGGAGTAACAATGAGCAGTTCTTC
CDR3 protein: CASSGTSGSNNEQFF

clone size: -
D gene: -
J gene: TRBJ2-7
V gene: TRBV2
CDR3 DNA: TGTGCCAGCGGTGTTACCTACGAGCAGTACTTC
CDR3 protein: CASGVTYEQYF

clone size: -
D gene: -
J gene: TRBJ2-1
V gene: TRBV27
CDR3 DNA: TGTGCCAGCAGTTTAGCAGGGCTCCCCTACAATGAGCAGTTCTTC
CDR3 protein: CASSLAGLPYNEQFF

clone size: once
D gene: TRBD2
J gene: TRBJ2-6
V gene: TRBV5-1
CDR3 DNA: TGCGCCAGCAGGTCTAGCGGGGGTAGCTCTGGGGCCAACGTCCTGACTTTC
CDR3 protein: CASRSSGGSSGANVLTF

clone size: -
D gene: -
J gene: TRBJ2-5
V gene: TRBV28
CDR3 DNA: TGTGCCAGCAGTTTTCTCAGAGGGCGGGAGACCCAGTACTTC
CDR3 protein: CASSFLRGRETQYF

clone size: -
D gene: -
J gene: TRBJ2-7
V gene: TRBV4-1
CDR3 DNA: TGCGCCAGCAGCCAAGATGGCAGGGCCCACGAGCAGTACTTC
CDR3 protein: CASSQDGRAHEQYF

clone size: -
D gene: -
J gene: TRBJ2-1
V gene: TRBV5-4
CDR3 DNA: TGTGCCAGCAGCCAACCAAAAGAGAGCAGGAGAAGCTCCTACAATGAGCAGTTCTTC
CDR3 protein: CASSQPKESRRSSYNEQFF

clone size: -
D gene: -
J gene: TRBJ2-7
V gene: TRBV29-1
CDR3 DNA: TGCAGCGCCGAGGCGACGGGGACACGTTACGAGCAGTACTTC
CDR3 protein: CSAEATGTRYEQYF

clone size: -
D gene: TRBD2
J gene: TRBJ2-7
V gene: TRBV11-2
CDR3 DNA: TGTGCCAGCCCTATCCCTCTACTAGCGGGAGCCTCCCACGAGCAGTACTTC
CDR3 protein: CASPIPLLAGASHEQYF

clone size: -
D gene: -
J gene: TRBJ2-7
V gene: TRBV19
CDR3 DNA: TGTGCCAGTAGTGCCCATCACATCTACGAGCAGTACTTC
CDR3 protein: CASSAHHIYEQYF